This paragraph reports one T cell receptor (beta chain). The data derive from a study of T cells in Graves' hyperthyroidism and ophthalmopathy. V shed 4 bases and J shed 3 bases, with 13 bases lying between them. This CDR3 is built from 14 residues. Amplified TCR beta CDR3 regions came from RNA transcripts. A set of HTBI primers served as the primers for a first-round RT-PCR of the TCR CDR3. TCRdb redid the calling of the multiplex PCR reads with MiXCR, one entry per CDR3 protein. Counted here are under 400,000 distinct CDR3 sequences, roughly 25% occurring once; the ten biggest clones make up more than 60%.

This chain connects TRBV12-3 or TRBV12-4 to TRBJ2-7, with D unclear. The material sequenced was blood. The source is a man in his fifties or sixties with Graves' hyperthyroidism. The CDR3 nucleotides read TGTGCCAGCAGTTATTCCAGACAAAACTACGAGCAGTACTTC. As protein: CASSYSRQNYEQYF.